Following are 15 T cell receptor beta chains from one sample sequenced in a study of cytomegalovirus exposure and HLA in healthy donors. PCR employed 60 Vbeta and 13 Jbeta primers. Repertoires were generated with immunoSEQ multiplex PCR, while TCRdb's copy carries only in-frame clones and drops some. The data hold under 200,000 clones, with about four fifths observed a single time. The sample comprised PBMCs. The receptors originated from a woman between 45 and 60 years old in good health and CMV-seronegative.

J is TRBJ1-1 and V is TRBV5-6, with D hard to call. Germline-derived CDR1 and CDR2 are SGHDT and YYEEEE. V was shortened by 0 bases and J by 1 base, with 7 bases between the two germline ends. This CDR3 comprises 14 residues. The CDR3, as DNA: TGTGCCAGCAGCTTGGTGGAGGGGAACACTGAAGCTTTCTTT. Encoded protein: CASSLVEGNTEAFF.

The chain links TRBV5-6 to TRBJ1-1, with a weak D call TRBD1 (6 bases). This CDR3 is 14 amino acids long. Germline assignment: CDR1 SGHDT and CDR2 YYEEEE. V lost 4 bases to trimming and J lost 0 bases, with 10 bases between them. The CDR3 region has the DNA TGTGCCAGCAGCGACGGACAGTTGAACACTGAAGCTTTCTTT. Protein sequence: CASSDGQLNTEAFF.

The chain couples TRBV5-1 to TRBJ2-5; 10 bases align to TRBD2. The V segment lost 6 bases and the J segment 2 bases; nucleotides outside the gene matches: 10. Germline V CDR1 and CDR2: SGHRS, YFSETQ. The CDR3 consists of 16 residues. CDR3 sequence (DNA): TGCGCCAGCACCGCCGGGGTAGCGGGGGGACAAGAGACCCAGTACTTC. Translation gives CASTAGVAGGQETQYF.

The rearrangement joins TRBV7-2 to TRBJ2-7; D remains ambiguous. The CDR3 covers 13 residues. Germline V gives CDR1 SGHTA, CDR2 FQGNSA. The V gene lost 5 bases and the J gene lost 2 bases, with 10 bases spanning the gap. The CDR3 here is CASSQAGTYEQYF. In DNA, the CDR3 is TGTGCCAGCAGCCAGGCCGGAACCTACGAGCAGTACTTC.

This chain uses TRBV7-2 with TRBJ2-7; a weak D match, TRBD2 (6 bases). Germline lookup yields CDR1 SGHTA and CDR2 FQGNSA. V lost 5 bases, J lost 7 bases, and 24 bases lay in between. This CDR3 spans 16 amino acids. CDR3 DNA sequence: TGTGCCAGCAGCGGACTTGTGACACCGGGCCGGGAGGAGCAGTACTTC. Amino acid sequence: CASSGLVTPGREEQYF.

This chain uses TRBV7-9 with TRBJ2-3, with unresolved D. Deletions cut 5 bases from V and 2 bases from J, with 8 bases between. The germline V gene has CDR1 SEHNR and CDR2 FQNEAQ (reference sequence). CDR3 length equals 13 residues. CDR3 bases: TGTGCCAGCAGCCCCGCAGTCACAGATACGCAGTATTTT. Translating it yields CASSPAVTDTQYF.

The chain couples TRBV10-2 to TRBJ1-1; D ambiguous. Between the trimmed V and J ends, which lost 5 bases and 7 bases, there was a span of 14 bases. Germline values: CDR1 WSHSY, CDR2 SAAADI. CDR3 size: 13 residues. The CDR3 spells CASSPLMRGEAFF. The CDR3 region has the DNA TGCGCCAGCAGTCCTCTGATGAGAGGTGAAGCTTTCTTT.

The V and J genes are TRBV4-3 and TRBJ2-6; the match to TRBD1 covers 8 bases. The CDR3 loop spans 19 amino acids. V lost 0 bases, J lost 0 bases, and 7 bases stayed unmatched. Germline CDR1 is LGHNA and CDR2 is YSLEER. The CDR3 is CASSQDWGTGNSGANVLTF. The CDR3 nucleotides are TGCGCCAGCAGCCAAGATTGGGGGACAGGTAACTCTGGGGCCAACGTCCTGACTTTC.

This chain connects TRBV19 to TRBJ1-1; no reliable D call. Germline-derived CDR1 and CDR2 are LNHDA and SQIVND (reference sequence). The CDR3 totals 13 residues. Trimming took off 2 bases at V and 7 bases at J, with 11 bases between the two ends. The CDR3 spells CASSISPGFEAFF. CDR3 coding DNA: TGTGCCAGTAGTATATCCCCCGGTTTTGAAGCTTTCTTT.

This clone was seen once. V is TRBV28 and J is TRBJ1-2, with no clear D. Trimming left V 7 bases short and J 8 bases short, with 20 bases between. The CDR3 length is 14 residues. The germline gives CDR1 MDHEN, CDR2 SYDVKM. CDR3 protein: CASTKEDLIGGYTF. DNA for the CDR3: TGTGCCAGCACCAAGGAGGACCTCATTGGGGGCTACACCTTC.

The chain recombines TRBV5-6 with TRBJ2-7; no clear D gene. The V end lost 1 base, the J end lost 4 bases, and 12 bases lay between the germline ends. Germline values: CDR1 SGHDT, CDR2 YYEEEE. The CDR3 covers 14 residues. The CDR3 DNA reads TGTGCCAGCAGCTTGAGGTCACAGATTTACGAGCAGTACTTC. It codes for CASSLRSQIYEQYF.

This clone was counted a single time. The chain uses TRBV5-1 and TRBJ1-1; 9 bases are a match to TRBD1. Trimming took 0 bases from V and 1 from J; bases not matched to a gene: 1. The germline gives CDR1 SGHRS, CDR2 YFSETQ. The CDR3 spans 15 residues. The CDR3 is CASSLADRGNTEAFF. CDR3 nucleotides: TGCGCCAGCAGCTTGGCGGACAGGGGGAACACTGAAGCTTTCTTT.

This rearrangement joins TRBV25-1 to TRBJ2-1; D perhaps matches TRBD1 (5 bases). Germline V lookup: CDR1 MGHDK, CDR2 SYGVNS. CDR3 length equals 14 residues. Trimming cost V 1 base and J 7 bases, with 11 bases left between them. The CDR3 spells CASSEWAGLNEQFF. In DNA form, the CDR3 reads TGTGCCAGCAGTGAATGGGCAGGGTTAAATGAGCAGTTCTTC.

V is TRBV30 and J is TRBJ2-7; 7 bases fit TRBD2. The J segment lost 6 bases and the V segment lost 5 bases, leaving 10 bases of the junction unmatched. Germline loops: CDR1 GTSNPN, CDR2 SVGIG (reference sequence). CDR3 size: 13 residues. CDR3 residues: CAWDGEGRGEQYF. The CDR3 bases are TGTGCCTGGGATGGGGAGGGGCGAGGCGAGCAGTACTTC.

The DNA of the CDR3 is TGTGCCAGTAGTATATATGGGACAGGGGGCGATGTCTACGAGCAGTACTTC. It translates to CASSIYGTGGDVYEQYF. The V call is TRBV19, the J call TRBJ2-7; 12 nucleotides agree with TRBD1. V gave up 2 bases and J gave up 3 bases; unmatched junction bases: 8. This CDR3 comprises 17 residues. Germline V gene lookup returns CDR1 LNHDA and CDR2 SQIVND (reference sequence). Drawing the rest from reference TRBV19 and TRBJ2-7, the complete variable domain is DGGITQSPKYLFRKEGQNVTLSCEQNLNHDAMYWYRQDPGQGLRLIYYSQIVNDFQKGDIAEGYSVSREKKESFPLTVTSAQKNPTAFYLCASSIYGTGGDVYEQYFGPGTRLTVT.